The 18 T cell receptor beta chains below come from one sample, sequenced in a study of CD8+CD57+ T cells in acquired aplastic anemia. For CDR3 and TCR beta VDJ profiling, genomic DNA was the template used. TCRdb re-derived calls from the reads in MiXCR, one entry per CDR3 protein. The table has 200,000 to 300,000 distinct CDR3 sequences, around 82% seen once. Flow cytometry had shown expanded CD8+CD57+ cells in the patients chosen for sequencing. Sequenced material: sorted CD4+, CD8+, or CD8+CD57+ T cells (not recorded which) from PBMCs. The source of these receptors is a human donor with aplastic anemia.

The chain joins TRBV9 to TRBJ1-6, with unresolved D. V lost 3 bases and J lost 6, with 7 bases in between. Looked up from germline, CDR1 is SGDLS and CDR2 is YYNGEE. This CDR3 comprises 13 residues. CDR3 amino acids: CASSETANSPLHF. CDR3 DNA: TGTGCCAGCAGCGAAACAGCTAATTCACCCCTCCACTTT.

This clonotype was observed a handful of times. The rearrangement links TRBV24-1 to TRBJ1-1; D gene unclear. The CDR3 contains 15 residues. Germline loops: CDR1 KGHDR, CDR2 SFDVKD. V lost 6 bases and J lost 4, with 17 bases in between. The CDR3, as DNA: TGTGCCACCAGTACGGTGAGCGAAGGAGGCACTGAAGCTTTCTTT. As protein: CATSTVSEGGTEAFF.

With respect to this clonotype: One junction end does not reproduce the germline sequence, and a read error may be involved. This chain links TRBV7-2 with TRBJ1-1; unclear D gene. Germline loops: CDR1 SGHTA, CDR2 FQGNSA. The CDR3 spans 13 residues. The CDR3 bases are TGTGCCAGCAGTAATAGCCCGAACGGAGAAGATTTCTTC. Protein sequence: CASSNSPNGEDFF.

DNA for the CDR3: TGTGCCAGCAGCTTACCCTATGGGAGCACTGAAGCTTTCTTT. Protein product: CASSLPYGSTEAFF. The V and J genes are TRBV11-3 and TRBJ1-1; D unclear. Germline V gene sequence: CDR1 SGHNT, CDR2 YENEEA. The CDR3 is 14 amino acids. Trimming pared 2 bases from V and 4 bases from J, leaving 11 bases between.

Concerning this clonotype itself: The CDR3 does not end in the conserved phenylalanine or tryptophan, so this is likely a read error. In nucleotides, the CDR3 is TGCAGCGCTAGAGATCTCATGAACACTGAAGCTTTCCTT. Protein: CSARDLMNTEAFL. The chain couples TRBV20-1 to TRBJ1-1; D unresolved. CDR3 length: 13 residues. From germline, CDR1 is DFQATT and CDR2 SNEGSKA (reference sequence).

Remarks on this clonotype: Without the conserved terminal phenylalanine or tryptophan, this CDR3 likely stems from a read error. The DNA is left out, because the CDR3 cannot be placed on it with certainty; the CDR3 is given as TCRdb lists it. The V and J genes are TRBV7-3 and TRBJ1-2. CDR1 SGHTA and CDR2 FQGTGA come from the germline V gene. The CDR3 is 15 amino acids long, termini counted. This CDR3 reads CASSQGLAGGYTYGS.

J is TRBJ2-1 and V is TRBV7-3; either TRBD1 or TRBD2 may fit D (6 bases each). CDR1 and CDR2 from the germline V gene are SGHTA and FQGTGA. Trimming removed 8 bases from V and 13 bases from J, with 30 bases in between. The CDR3 length is 16 residues. The CDR3 region has the DNA TGTGCCAGCGGGGACGGGGGCACAGATACGCAGGATTTTCAGTTCTTC. Translating it yields CASGDGGTDTQDFQFF.

The table lists this clonotype with a few counts. The rearrangement joins TRBV15 to TRBJ2-6, with 8 bases aligning to TRBD1. There are 17 residues in the CDR3. V lost 3 bases to trimming and J lost 1 base; unmatched junction nucleotides: 5. CDR1 is LNHNV and CDR2 is YYDKDF in the germline V gene (reference sequence). Here the CDR3 reads CATSSDRGGSGANVLTF. Here the CDR3 DNA reads TGTGCCACCAGCAGTGACAGGGGCGGTTCTGGGGCCAACGTCCTGACTTTC.

This clonotype was counted a single time. The gene calls are TRBV5-4 and TRBJ2-3, with 8 bases fitting TRBD2. Per germline, CDR1 SGHNT and CDR2 YYREEE (reference sequence). V shed 2 bases, J shed 6 bases, and the junction held 11 bases outside the gene matches. The length of the CDR3 is 16 residues. CDR3 region: CASSFNSAGGRDTQYF. The CDR3 nucleotides are TGTGCCAGCAGCTTTAATAGCGCGGGGGGCAGGGATACGCAGTATTTT.

V usage is TRBV7-9 and J usage is TRBJ2-1, with 9 nucleotides matching TRBD2. Germline V gene lookup returns CDR1 SEHNR and CDR2 FQNEAQ (reference sequence). J was trimmed by 12 bases and V by 3 bases; bases with no gene match: 15. This CDR3 has 16 amino acids. The CDR3 is CASSFERSGGSDVQFF. The CDR3 nucleotides are TGTGCCAGCAGCTTTGAACGAAGCGGGGGGAGCGATGTGCAGTTCTTC.

In its sample, this clonotype was seen many times. V and J are TRBV19 and TRBJ1-6; D gene uncertain. This CDR3 region has 15 residues. Looked up from germline, CDR1 is LNHDA and CDR2 is SQIVND (reference sequence). The V end was cut by 0 bases, the J end by 6 bases, with 9 bases between. In nucleotides, the CDR3 is TGTGCCAGTAGTATAGATGAGGGCAGTAATTCACCCCTCCACTTT. The encoded protein is CASSIDEGSNSPLHF.

As to this clonotype: An end of the junction does not agree with germline; a read error may underlie this. This chain links TRBV7-9 with TRBJ2-5; a weak D match, TRBD2 (5 bases). The germline CDR1 and CDR2 sequences are SEHNR and FQNEAQ (reference sequence). This CDR3 contains 14 residues. The chain's CDR3 is CATSQGLAGGNTYF. CDR3 coding DNA: TGCGCCACCAGCCAAGGCCTTGCAGGAGGCAACACCTACTTC. Looking up the rest from reference TRBV7-9 and TRBJ2-5 gives the full variable domain: DTGVSQNPRHKITKRGQNVTFRCDPISEHNRLYWYRQTLGQGPEFLTYFQNEAQLEKSRLLSDRFSAERPKGSFSTLEIQRTEQGDSAMYLCATSQGLAGGNTYFGPGTRLLVL.

This clonotype was seen a single time. Here the CDR3 omits its conserved ending phenylalanine or tryptophan, so a read error is the likely source. Because the CDR3's place on the DNA is in doubt, the DNA is left out and the CDR3 is given as listed by TCRdb. The V call is TRBV7-3, the J call TRBJ2-1; the tabulated D call, TRBD2, remains unverified against the DNA. The CDR3 region is 13 residues in length, termini included. Germline V gene sequence: CDR1 SGHTA, CDR2 FQGTGA. Here the CDR3 reads CASSEEGTWGESH.

The genes are TRBV7-3 and TRBJ1-6, with D possibly matching TRBD1 (5 bases). This CDR3 is 16 amino acids long. With 5 bases removed from V and 14 bases from J, the gap between germline ends came to 25 bases. From germline, CDR1 is SGHTA and CDR2 FQGTGA. This chain's CDR3 is CASSPDSTHYDYTLHF. Here the CDR3 DNA reads TGTGCCAGCAGCCCCGACAGTACACACTATGATTACACCCTCCACTTT.

This clonotype has a handful of counts. The junction differs from germline at one of its ends, possibly a read error. The V gene is TRBV5-6, the J gene TRBJ2-1; D possibly matches TRBD1 or TRBD2 (7 bases each). The germline V gene has CDR1 SGHDT and CDR2 YYEEEE. The CDR3 sequence is 15 residues long. The CDR3 nucleotides are TGTGCCACCAGCTTGGAGAGGCAGGGGGGGAATGAGCAGTTCTTC. As protein: CATSLERQGGNEQFF.

This clonotype was found a few times. One end of the junction varies from germline; a read error may be responsible. The rearrangement links TRBV7-8 to TRBJ2-3, with D perhaps given as TRBD1 or TRBD2 (5 bases each). The length of the CDR3 is 14 residues. Per germline, CDR1 SGHVS and CDR2 FQNEAQ. The CDR3 sequence: CASSFHGDGAALSF. CDR3 DNA sequence: TGTGCCAGCAGCTTTCATGGAGACGGGGCAGCCCTTTCTTTC. Based on the CDR3 plus reference TRBV7-8 and TRBJ2-3, the full variable domain is GAGVSQSPRYKVAKRGQDVALRCDPISGHVSLFWYQQALGQGPEFLTYFQNEAQLDKSGLPSDRFFAERPEGSVSTLKIQRTQQEDSAVYLCASSFHGDGAALSFGPGTRLTVL.

The chain links TRBV9 to TRBJ2-5, with D hard to call. Germline V gene lookup returns CDR1 SGDLS and CDR2 YYNGEE. Trimming cost V 3 bases and J 14 bases, with 23 bases left between them. This CDR3 is built from 14 residues. The CDR3 loop is CASSGSLDTQYFYF. CDR3 DNA: TGTGCCAGCAGCGGTAGCCTAGATACGCAGTATTTTTACTTC.

The V and J genes are TRBV7-9 and TRBJ1-2, with TRBD1 as a possible D gene (6 bases). The length of the CDR3 is 16 residues. The V gene's germline CDR1 is SEHNR and CDR2 FQNEAQ (reference sequence). The V gene lost 3 bases and the J gene lost 10 bases, with 24 bases spanning the gap. In DNA, the CDR3 is TGTGCCAGCAGCTTTCAAAGCGGCGGCGGGGGCGATGACTACACCTTC. As protein: CASSFQSGGGGDDYTF.